A single sample gave rise to the 11 T cell receptor beta chains below, sequenced in a study of T cells in Graves' hyperthyroidism and ophthalmopathy. Amplification of TCR beta CDR3 regions used RNA as the template. First-round RT-PCR of the TCR CDR3 relied on the HTBI primer set. From the multiplex PCR reads, TCRdb called clonotypes with MiXCR, one entry per CDR3 protein. The sample has 500,000 to 750,000 distinct CDR3 sequences; around 16% are singletons. The sample was blood. The receptors stem from a woman in her 30s with Graves' hyperthyroidism.

Comments on this clonotype: This may arise from a read error, as a much more abundant clone is one base away. The chain recombines TRBV18 with TRBJ2-7; TRBD2 aligns across 9 bases. Germline CDR1 and CDR2: KGHSH and LQKENI. This CDR3 comprises 16 residues. CDR3 region: CASPPALAGDYYEQYF. DNA for the CDR3: TGTGCCAGCCCACCAGCCTTAGCGGGAGATTACTACGAGCAGTACTTC.

This clonotype was counted many times. V usage is TRBV11-2 and J usage is TRBJ2-3; the match to TRBD1 covers 10 bases. The V segment lost 3 bases and the J segment 3 bases; nucleotides outside the gene matches: 6. Germline CDR1 SGHAT, CDR2 FQNNGV. The CDR3 has 16 residues. The CDR3: CASSFPGTGATDTQYF. CDR3 nucleotide sequence: TGTGCCAGCAGCTTCCCCGGGACAGGGGCGACAGATACGCAGTATTTT.

This clonotype has only a few counts. The rearrangement joins TRBV7-9 to TRBJ2-7; D might be TRBD2 (6 bases). V was cut by 8 bases and J by 0 bases, with 20 bases left in between. This CDR3 has 16 amino acids. Germline-derived CDR1 and CDR2 are SEHNR and FQNEAQ (reference sequence). CDR3 loop: CASSGFTGEHSYEQYF. Written as DNA, the CDR3 is TGTGCCAGCTCGGGTTTCACGGGGGAACACTCCTACGAGCAGTACTTC.

This clonotype was detected ten times or more. The V call is TRBV18, the J call TRBJ2-1, with D possibly being TRBD2 (7 bases). Trimming took 6 bases from V and 2 from J, leaving 11 bases between them. Germline CDR1 KGHSH, CDR2 LQKENI. The CDR3 sequence is 14 residues long. This CDR3 reads CASSRGPPYNEQFF. The DNA for the CDR3 is TGTGCCAGCTCGCGGGGGCCCCCCTACAATGAGCAGTTCTTC.

This clonotype was seen more than once but under ten times. The chain recombines TRBV20-1 with TRBJ2-7; possibly TRBD1 for D (5 bases). This CDR3 has 14 amino acids. V lost 3 bases to trimming and J lost 4 bases, with 16 bases between them. Germline V CDR1 and CDR2: DFQATT, SNEGSKA (reference sequence). The CDR3 spells CSASQGKGTYEQYF. CDR3 sequence (DNA): TGCAGTGCTAGCCAGGGTAAGGGCACTTACGAGCAGTACTTC.

The chain has TRBV7-2 and TRBJ2-1; TRBD2 aligns across 7 bases. The CDR3 runs to 12 residues. Trimming removed 2 bases from V and 14 bases from J; junction bases left unmatched: 6. The germline V gene has CDR1 SGHTA and CDR2 FQGNSA. The CDR3 DNA sequence: TGTGCCAGCAGCTTACCGCTAGCGGAAAAGTTCTTC. This codes for CASSLPLAEKFF.

The V call is TRBV2, the J call TRBJ1-5; maybe TRBD1 (5 bases). V was pared by 5 bases and J by 3 bases, with 11 bases between. CDR1 and CDR2 from the germline V gene are SNHLY and FYNNEI. The CDR3 has 14 amino acids. In DNA form, the CDR3 reads TGTGCCAGCAGTTGGCAGGGTTTCAATCAGCCCCAGCATTTT. The encoded protein is CASSWQGFNQPQHF.

There are many counts of this clonotype. CDR3 residues: CASSFGTSPEYTDTQYF. The CDR3 bases are TGTGCCAGCAGCTTCGGAACTAGCCCCGAATACACAGATACGCAGTATTTT. V gene TRBV7-3 combines with J gene TRBJ2-3; weak D call: TRBD2 (6 bases). V was trimmed by 3 bases and J by 2 bases, leaving 18 bases between them. The germline V gene encodes CDR1 SGHTA and CDR2 FQGTGA. CDR3 size: 17 residues.

In this sample, this clonotype turned up many times. This chain joins TRBV29-1 and TRBJ1-5; 8 nucleotides agree with TRBD1. V lost 4 bases, J lost 1 base, and 3 bases stayed unmatched. The CDR3 extends over 14 amino acids. The germline V gene has CDR1 SQVTM and CDR2 ANQGSEA. CDR3 residues: CSVATGESNQPQHF. The CDR3 bases are TGCAGCGTTGCGACAGGGGAAAGCAATCAGCCCCAGCATTTT.

This clonotype appeared a few times. The CDR3 region is CASSTGLAGGPSYEQYF. DNA of the CDR3: TGTGCCAGCAGCACCGGACTAGCGGGAGGGCCCTCCTACGAGCAGTACTTC. The chain carries TRBV7-9 and TRBJ2-7; 15 bases align to TRBD2. The CDR3 length is 17 residues. Looked up from germline, CDR1 is SEHNR and CDR2 is FQNEAQ (reference sequence). J gave up 0 bases and V 5 bases, and 5 bases lay outside the gene matches.

This clonotype showed up many times. The chain combines TRBV28 with TRBJ1-1; the D is unclear. V was pared by 5 bases and J by 4 bases, with 14 bases between. CDR1 and CDR2 (germline): MDHEN, SYDVKM. There are 14 residues in the CDR3. Written as DNA, the CDR3 is TGTGCCAGCAGTCCCGCGGTGGAGGTCACTGAAGCTTTCTTT. Translated, it gives CASSPAVEVTEAFF.